This entry describes one T cell receptor (beta chain). Its matching antigen is unknown. The sample belongs to a study of shared clonotypes between healthy human individuals. Study summary: The donor pool was made up of a couple of women and three men aged 18 to 49. Points from the study as a whole: Roughly 5% of naive CD4 clonotypes were shared across four donors.

Method: immunoSEQ multiplex PCR; TCRdb's copy keeps in-frame clones and lacks some. The sample carries over 2,000,000 clones, 93% recorded once. Terminally differentiated effector memory CD45RA+ cells were excluded by CCR7 positive selection of CD45RO-negative cells. This CDR3 region has 14 residues. The ends lost 3 bases at V and 6 bases at J; junction bases unmatched: 7. The germline V gene encodes CDR1 MDHEN and CDR2 SYDVKM. The sequenced material came from naive CD8+ T cells from PBMCs. The genes are TRBV28 and TRBJ2-7; TRBD2 matches at 8 bases. The receptor's source is a man between 18 and 29 years old in good health. Some clones in this sample may be carry-over from other donors' samples. The CDR3 loop reads CASSFGGEEAEQYF. The CDR3 DNA reads as TGTGCCAGCAGTTTCGGGGGGGAAGAGGCCGAGCAGTACTTC. Drawing the rest from reference TRBV28 and TRBJ2-7, the complete variable domain is DVKVTQSSRYLVKRTGEKVFLECVQDMDHENMFWYRQDPGLGLRLIYFSYDVKMKEKGDIPEGYSVSREKKERFSLILESASTNQTSMYLCASSFGGEEAEQYFGPGTRLTVT.